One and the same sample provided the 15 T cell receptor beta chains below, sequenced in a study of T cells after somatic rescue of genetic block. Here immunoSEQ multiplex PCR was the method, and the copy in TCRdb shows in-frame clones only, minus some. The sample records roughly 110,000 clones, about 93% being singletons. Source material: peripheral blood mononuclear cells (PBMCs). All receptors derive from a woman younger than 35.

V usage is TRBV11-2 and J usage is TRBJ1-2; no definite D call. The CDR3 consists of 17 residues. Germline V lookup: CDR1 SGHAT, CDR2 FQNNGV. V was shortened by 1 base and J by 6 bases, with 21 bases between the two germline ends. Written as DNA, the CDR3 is TGTGCCAGCAGCTTAGGGCAGGCGGCCCTAGTTGGAAATGGCTACACCTTC. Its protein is CASSLGQAALVGNGYTF.

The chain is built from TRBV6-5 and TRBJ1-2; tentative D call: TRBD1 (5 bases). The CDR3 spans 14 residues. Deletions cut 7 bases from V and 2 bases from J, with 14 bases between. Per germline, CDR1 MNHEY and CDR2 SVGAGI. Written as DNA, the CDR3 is TGTGCCAGCACCCGGGACGGGGGAAACTATGGCTACACCTTC. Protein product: CASTRDGGNYGYTF.

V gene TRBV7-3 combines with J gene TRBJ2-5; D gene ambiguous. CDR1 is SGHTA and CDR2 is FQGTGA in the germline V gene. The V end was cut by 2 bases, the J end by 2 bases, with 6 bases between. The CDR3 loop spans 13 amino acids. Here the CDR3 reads CASSLAVQETQYF. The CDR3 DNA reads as TGTGCCAGCAGCTTAGCAGTGCAAGAGACCCAGTACTTC.

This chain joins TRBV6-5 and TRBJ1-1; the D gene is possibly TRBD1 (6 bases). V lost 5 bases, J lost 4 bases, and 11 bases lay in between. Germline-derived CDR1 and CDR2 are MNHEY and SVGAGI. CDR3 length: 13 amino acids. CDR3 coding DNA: TGTGCCAGCAGTATACAGGGTACCACTGAAGCTTTCTTT. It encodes CASSIQGTTEAFF.

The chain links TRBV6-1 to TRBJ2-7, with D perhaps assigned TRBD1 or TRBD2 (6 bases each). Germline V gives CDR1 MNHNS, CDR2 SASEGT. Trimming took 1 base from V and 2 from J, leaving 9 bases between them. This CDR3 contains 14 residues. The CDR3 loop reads CASSEVGGPYEQYF. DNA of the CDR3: TGTGCCAGCAGTGAAGTGGGGGGCCCCTACGAGCAGTACTTC.

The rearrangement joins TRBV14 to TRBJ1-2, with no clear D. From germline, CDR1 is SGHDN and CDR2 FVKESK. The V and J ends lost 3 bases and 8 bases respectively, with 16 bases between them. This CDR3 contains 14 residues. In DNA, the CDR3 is TGTGCCAGCAGCCACCTAACTACGGGATACGGCTACACCTTC. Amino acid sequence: CASSHLTTGYGYTF. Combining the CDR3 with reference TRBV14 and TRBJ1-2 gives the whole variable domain EAGVTQFPSHSVIEKGQTVTLRCDPISGHDNLYWYRRVMGKEIKFLLHFVKESKQDESGMPNNRFLAERTGGTYSTLKVQPAELEDSGVYFCASSHLTTGYGYTFGSGTRLTVV.

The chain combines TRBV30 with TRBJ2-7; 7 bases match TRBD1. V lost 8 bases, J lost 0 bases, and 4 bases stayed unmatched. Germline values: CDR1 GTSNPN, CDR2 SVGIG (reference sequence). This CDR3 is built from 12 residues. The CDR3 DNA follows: TGTGCCACAGGGGAAAGCTCCTACGAGCAGTACTTC. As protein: CATGESSYEQYF.

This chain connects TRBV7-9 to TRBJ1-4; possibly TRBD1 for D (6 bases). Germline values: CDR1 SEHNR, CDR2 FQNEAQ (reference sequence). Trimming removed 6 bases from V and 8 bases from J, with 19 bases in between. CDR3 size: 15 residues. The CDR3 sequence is CASSPQGRGIEKLFF. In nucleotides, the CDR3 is TGTGCCAGCAGTCCACAGGGTAGGGGAATAGAAAAACTGTTTTTT.

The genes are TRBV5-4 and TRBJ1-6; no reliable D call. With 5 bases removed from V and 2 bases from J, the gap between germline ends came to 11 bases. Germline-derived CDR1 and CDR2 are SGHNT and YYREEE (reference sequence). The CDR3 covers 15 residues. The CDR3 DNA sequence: TGTGCCAGCAGGCAAACAGTAGCCTATAATTCACCCCTCCACTTT. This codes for CASRQTVAYNSPLHF.

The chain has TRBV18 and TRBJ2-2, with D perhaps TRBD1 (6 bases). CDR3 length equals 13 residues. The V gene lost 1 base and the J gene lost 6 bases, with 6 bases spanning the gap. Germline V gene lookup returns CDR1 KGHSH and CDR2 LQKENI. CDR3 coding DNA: TGTGCCAGCTCACCACAGGGGGCCGGGGAGCTGTTTTTT. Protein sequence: CASSPQGAGELFF.

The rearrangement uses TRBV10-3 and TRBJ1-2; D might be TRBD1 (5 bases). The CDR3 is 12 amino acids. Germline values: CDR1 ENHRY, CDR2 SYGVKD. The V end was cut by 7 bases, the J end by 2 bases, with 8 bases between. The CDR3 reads CAIKGANYGYTF. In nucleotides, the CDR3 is TGTGCCATCAAAGGGGCGAACTATGGCTACACCTTC.

The CDR3 coding sequence is TGTGCCAGCAGCCTCGAACCGGGACAGAGCTCTGGAAACACCATATATTTT. Translated: CASSLEPGQSSGNTIYF. V gene TRBV7-3 combines with J gene TRBJ1-3, with TRBD1 matching over 7 bases. The CDR3 totals 17 residues. Germline CDR1 is SGHTA and CDR2 is FQGTGA. The ends lost 5 bases at V and 0 bases at J; junction bases unmatched: 10. The whole variable domain, filled in from reference TRBV7-3 and TRBJ1-3, reads GAGVSQTPSNKVTEKGKYVELRCDPISGHTALYWYRQSLGQGPEFLIYFQGTGAADDSGLPNDRFFAVRPEGSVSTLKIQRTERGDSAVYLCASSLEPGQSSGNTIYFGEGSWLTVV.

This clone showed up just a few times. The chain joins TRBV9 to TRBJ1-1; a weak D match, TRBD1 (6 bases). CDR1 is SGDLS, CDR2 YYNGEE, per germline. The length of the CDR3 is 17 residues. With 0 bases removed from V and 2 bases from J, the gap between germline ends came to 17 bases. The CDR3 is CASSVDGTGTPNTEAFF. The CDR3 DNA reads TGTGCCAGCAGCGTAGATGGAACAGGGACCCCAAACACTGAAGCTTTCTTT.

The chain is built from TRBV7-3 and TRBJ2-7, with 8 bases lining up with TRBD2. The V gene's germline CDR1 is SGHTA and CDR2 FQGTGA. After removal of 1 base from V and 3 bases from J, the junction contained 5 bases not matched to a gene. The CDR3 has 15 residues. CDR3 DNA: TGTGCCAGCAGCTTAAAGAGCGGGGGTGACTACGAGCAGTACTTC. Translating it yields CASSLKSGGDYEQYF. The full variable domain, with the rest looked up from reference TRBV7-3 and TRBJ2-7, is GAGVSQTPSNKVTEKGKYVELRCDPISGHTALYWYRQSLGQGPEFLIYFQGTGAADDSGLPNDRFFAVRPEGSVSTLKIQRTERGDSAVYLCASSLKSGGDYEQYFGPGTRLTVT.

CDR3 in DNA: TGTGCCAGCAGCTTGGACCGACCTAACACTGAAGCTTTCTTT. This encodes CASSLDRPNTEAFF. The V call is TRBV5-4, the J call TRBJ1-1; no clear D. Germline V gene data show CDR1 as SGHNT and CDR2 as YYREEE (reference sequence). This CDR3 has 14 residues. Trimming removed 0 bases at V and 2 bases at J, with 8 bases between.